The TCR beta chain described here comes from a study of T cells in localized non-small cell lung cancer. Study conclusions and caveats: The appearance of a median roughly 53 of the top 100 tumor clones was seen in adjacent lung.

Assay used: immunoSEQ multiplex PCR; TCRdb lists only in-frame clones, some missing. The sample has about 27,000 clones; 90% are singletons. The CDR3 contains 14 residues. V lost 2 bases to trimming and J lost 8 bases; unmatched junction nucleotides: 6. Per the germline V gene, CDR1 is LGHNA and CDR2 is YSLEER. Regarding this clone: Antigen: not known.

This clonotype originated in a woman aged 40-70 years with stage I lung adenocarcinoma. The chain employs TRBV4-3 and TRBJ2-1; 7 positions agree with TRBD2. The sequences come from peripheral blood, collected before any cancer treatment. CDR3 DNA sequence: TGCGCCAGCAGCCAATCGGGAGGCCCTCATGAGCAGTTCTTC. As protein: CASSQSGGPHEQFF.